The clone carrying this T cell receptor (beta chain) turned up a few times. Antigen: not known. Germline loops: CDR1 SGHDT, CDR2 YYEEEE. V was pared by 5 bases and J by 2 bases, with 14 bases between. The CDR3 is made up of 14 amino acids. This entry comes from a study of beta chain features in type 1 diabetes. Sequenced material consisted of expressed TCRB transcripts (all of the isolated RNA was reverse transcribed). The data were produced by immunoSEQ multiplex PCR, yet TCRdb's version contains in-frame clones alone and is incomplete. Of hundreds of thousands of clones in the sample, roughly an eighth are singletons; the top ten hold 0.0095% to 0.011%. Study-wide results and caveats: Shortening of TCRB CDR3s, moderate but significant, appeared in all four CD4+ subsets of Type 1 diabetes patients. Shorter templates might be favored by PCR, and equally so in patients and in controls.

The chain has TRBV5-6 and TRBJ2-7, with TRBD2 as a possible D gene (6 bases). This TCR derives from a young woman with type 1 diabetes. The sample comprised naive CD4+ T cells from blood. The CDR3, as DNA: TGTGCCAGCAGGCCGGGACTGACGACCTACGAGCAGTACTTC. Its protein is CASRPGLTTYEQYF.